This entry concerns a single TCR beta chain. The source of the sample is a study of blood T cell repertoires in COVID-19. The overall study: The samples span acute and convalescent COVID-19 from the United States, Italy and Spain. PBMCs, B-cell-depleted T cells, or T cells provided the cDNA or gDNA that made up the material.

CDR1 and CDR2 from the germline V gene are SGHRS and YFSETQ. V was pared by 0 bases and J by 3 bases, with 3 bases of the junction left unmatched. The CDR3 covers 15 residues. Profiling relied on immunoSEQ multiplex PCR, and the TCRdb table lists in-frame clones only, not all of them. The data contain fewer than 85,000 clones, over 75% of them seen just once; the ten biggest clones take up more than 4%. Sequencing used peripheral blood. This sequence was found in a woman aged 60-70 years with acute or convalescent COVID-19. The chain employs TRBV5-1 and TRBJ2-1; 7 bases fit TRBD1. DNA for the CDR3: TGCGCCAGCAGCTTGGCCGGGACAGTCTACAATGAGCAGTTCTTC. It codes for CASSLAGTVYNEQFF.